At least ten counts were recorded for the clone carrying this T cell receptor (beta chain). The library protocol tagged each TCR cDNA with a unique molecular identifier. TCRdb re-called the 5' RACE reads with MiXCR, one entry per CDR3 protein. The table lists 20,000 to 30,000 distinct CDR3 sequences, around 9.6% of them singletons. This specimen comes from a study of spatial heterogeneity in lung cancer. The time point was: blood at routine non-recurrence follow-up after resection. Germline V gives CDR1 SGHDT, CDR2 YYEEEE. The V and J ends lost 2 bases and 3 bases respectively, with 18 bases between them. This CDR3 has 16 amino acids.

This receptor was taken from a male donor with early-stage non-small cell lung cancer. The chain couples TRBV5-6 to TRBJ2-7; D assignment may be TRBD1 or TRBD2 (7 bases each). This specimen was PBMCs, taken at follow-up. CDR3 sequence: CASSLVGGTENYEQYF. In DNA, the CDR3 is TGTGCCAGCAGCTTAGTCGGGGGGACAGAGAACTACGAGCAGTACTTC.